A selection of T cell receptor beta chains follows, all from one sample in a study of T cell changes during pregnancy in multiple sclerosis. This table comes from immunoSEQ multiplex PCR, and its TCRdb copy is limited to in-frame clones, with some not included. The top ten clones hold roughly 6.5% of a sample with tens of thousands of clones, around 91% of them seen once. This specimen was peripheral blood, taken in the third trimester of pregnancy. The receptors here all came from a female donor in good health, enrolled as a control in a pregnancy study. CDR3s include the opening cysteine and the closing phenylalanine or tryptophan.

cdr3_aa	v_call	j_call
CASSPYRGQETQYF	TRBV18	TRBJ2-5
CATWGQMNTEAFF	TRBV10-2	TRBJ1-1
CASMEGGQPQHF	TRBV12-5	TRBJ1-5
CAWLDRVPYGYTF	TRBV30	TRBJ1-2
CASSLDEGSTGLEQFF	TRBV7-2	TRBJ2-1
CAWTRPWAGEREQFF	TRBV30	TRBJ2-1
CAWSVGGAEGYTF	TRBV30	TRBJ1-2
CASSLPTGNTDGYTF	TRBV5-6	TRBJ1-2
CASRLTLENSPLHF	TRBV7-2	TRBJ1-6
CATSRDPTSGLFNEQFF	TRBV15	TRBJ2-1
CASGTPGGSYEQYF	TRBV4-1	TRBJ2-7
CASHRGLRGYTF	TRBV2	TRBJ1-2
CASSTGQGTYEQYF	TRBV5-1	.
CASRIGTVGTEAFF	TRBV7-8	TRBJ1-1
CASSGRVTETQYF	TRBV7-6	TRBJ2-5
CASSYDRGNSPLHF	TRBV5-8	TRBJ1-6
CASSPGLAAHGTQYF	TRBV6-5	TRBJ2-5
CASSISAGLVNNEQFF	TRBV19	TRBJ2-1
CASSSLSGGAEEQYF	TRBV28	TRBJ2-7
CASSTDRDYGYTF	TRBV18	TRBJ1-2
CASSQTPGQGFGEQYF	TRBV4-3	TRBJ2-7
CASGNTGTGKNIQYF	TRBV5-8	TRBJ2-4
CSVDMGQDFYGYTF	TRBV29-1	TRBJ1-2
CSVEAQTYGYTF	TRBV29-1	TRBJ1-2
CSVGGQGGWKDTQYF	TRBV29-1	TRBJ2-3
CASSPPGTVNSPLHF	TRBV14	TRBJ1-6
CAIGQGADEQFF	TRBV10-3	TRBJ2-1
CASSPGQGGEKLFF	TRBV5-1	TRBJ1-4